The rows below give T cell receptor beta chains drawn from one sample of a study of shared clonotypes between healthy human individuals. Method: immunoSEQ multiplex PCR; TCRdb's copy keeps in-frame clones and lacks some. The data show about 1 million clones, around 75% seen once. Sequencing was performed on memory CD4+ T cells sorted from blood. Receptors originate from a man aged 18 to 30 in good health. Each CDR3 is given with its conserved first and last residue. The D gene is left open where the match is weak. Part of the rows lack a size; the others show once, few, many or a class for expanded clones.

clone_size	v_call	d_call	j_call	cdr3_aa	cdr3_nt
.	TRBV10-2	.	TRBJ1-6	CASRASSGYNSPLHF	TGCGCCAGCAGAGCCTCTTCCGGCTATAATTCACCCCTCCACTTT
.	TRBV5-4	.	TRBJ2-5	CASSPTRVAPQETQYF	TGTGCCAGCAGCCCGACTCGGGTGGCACCCCAAGAGACCCAGTACTTC
.	TRBV2	.	TRBJ2-2	CASTRTPERELFF	TGTGCCAGCACCCGGACCCCAGAGAGGGAGCTGTTTTTT
many	TRBV19	TRBD1	TRBJ2-7	CASSLGQGASYEQYF	TGTGCCAGTAGCCTCGGACAGGGGGCCTCCTACGAGCAGTACTTC
many	TRBV7-3	.	TRBJ1-3	CASSQMGAGNTIYF	TGTGCCAGCAGCCAAATGGGGGCCGGAAACACCATATATTTT
.	TRBV19	.	TRBJ1-1	CASSIGRGTEAFF	TGTGCCAGTAGTATAGGAAGGGGCACTGAAGCTTTCTTT
.	TRBV25-1	.	TRBJ1-3	CASSEPDAWGRSGNTIYF	TGTGCCAGCAGTGAACCAGACGCTTGGGGCCGCTCTGGAAACACCATATATTTT
.	TRBV14	.	TRBJ2-3	CASSQDLGDTQYF	TGTGCCAGCAGCCAAGATCTTGGGGATACGCAGTATTTT
.	TRBV30	TRBD2	TRBJ2-7	CAFRLAGGRIDEQYF	TGTGCCTTCAGGCTAGCGGGAGGCCGGATCGACGAGCAGTACTTC
.	TRBV5-5	TRBD1	TRBJ1-3	CASRQGLGNTIYF	TGTGCCAGCAGACAGGGGCTTGGAAACACCATATATTTT
.	TRBV30	.	TRBJ2-1	CASEQQGVSYNEQFF	TGTGCCTCGGAGCAACAGGGAGTATCCTACAATGAGCAGTTCTTC
few	TRBV7-8	TRBD1	TRBJ1-5	CASSRDRGQPQHF	TGTGCCAGCAGCCGGGACAGGGGTCAGCCCCAGCATTTT
.	TRBV19	.	TRBJ1-1	CASSRRTDEAFF	TGTGCCAGTAGTAGAAGGACAGACGAAGCTTTCTTT
.	TRBV6-6	.	TRBJ1-5	CASRGGGGNQPQHF	TGTGCCAGCAGAGGGGGAGGGGGCAATCAGCCCCAGCATTTT
.	TRBV11-2	TRBD2	TRBJ2-1	CASSLAGGFNNEQFF	TGTGCCAGCTCACTAGCGGGAGGTTTCAACAATGAGCAGTTCTTC
.	TRBV18	.	TRBJ1-3	CASSPGTSGNTIYF	TGTGCCAGCTCCCCTGGCACTAGTGGAAACACCATATATTTT
few	TRBV4-3	TRBD1	TRBJ1-2	CASSQDHRGQGYTF	TGCGCCAGCAGCCAAGACCACAGGGGGCAAGGATACACCTTC
.	TRBV10-3	TRBD1	TRBJ1-2	CAISVGDRGNYGYTF	TGTGCCATCAGTGTAGGGGACAGGGGAAACTATGGCTACACCTTC
once	TRBV29-1	TRBD2	TRBJ2-5	CSVRRSGRATETQYF	TGCAGCGTTAGACGTAGCGGGAGGGCCACAGAGACCCAGTACTTC
.	TRBV7-2	.	TRBJ1-1	CASSLITGWKAEAFF	TGTGCCAGCAGCTTAATCACAGGCTGGAAGGCTGAAGCTTTCTTT
.	TRBV6-5	.	TRBJ1-1	CASSSDRNTEAFF	TGTGCCAGCAGTTCTGACAGAAACACTGAAGCTTTCTTT
.	TRBV6-6	.	TRBJ1-1	CASSTRENTEAFF	TGTGCCAGCAGTACCAGGGAGAACACTGAAGCTTTCTTT
.	TRBV4-2	.	TRBJ1-1	CASSPADGAFF	TGTGCCAGCAGCCCCGCGGACGGAGCTTTCTTT
.	TRBV7-9	TRBD2	TRBJ2-7	CASSFQTSGATREQYF	TGTGCCAGCAGCTTTCAGACTAGCGGAGCTACGCGGGAGCAGTACTTC
.	TRBV7-9	.	TRBJ2-5	CASSPSLGETQYF	TGTGCCAGCAGCCCCTCCCTAGGAGAGACCCAGTACTTC
once	TRBV7-2	.	TRBJ1-3	CASSQWERPGNTIYF	TGTGCCAGCAGTCAGTGGGAGAGGCCTGGAAACACCATATATTTT
.	TRBV11-2	.	TRBJ2-2	CASSIGQNTGELFF	TGTGCCAGCAGCATCGGACAGAACACCGGGGAGCTGTTTTTT
.	TRBV7-2	TRBD2	TRBJ2-3	CASSLFLSGRETDTQYF	TGTGCCAGCAGCTTGTTCCTTAGCGGGAGGGAGACAGATACGCAGTATTTT